This paragraph reports one TCR beta chain. Antigen: not known. V lost 8 bases and J lost 7, with 23 bases in between. This CDR3 comprises 15 residues. The V gene's germline CDR1 is MNHEY and CDR2 SVGAGI. The data were obtained in a study of shared clonotypes between healthy human individuals. Study-wide points: Relative to memory subsets, naive subsets generally showed larger estimated richness.

Profiled with immunoSEQ multiplex PCR; TCRdb holds only in-frame clones, not every one. The repertoire holds some 2.1 million clones, with 85% to 95% as singletons. The origin of this receptor is a man between 18 and 35 years old in good health. This sequence joins TRBV6-5 and TRBJ1-1; D unclear. The sequencing input was naive CD4+ T cells sorted from blood. Documented subset: CD45RA+ positively selected. The chain's CDR3 is CASSPHGVQRIEAFF. The CDR3 DNA follows: TGTGCCAGCTCCCCGCACGGGGTTCAGCGGATTGAAGCTTTCTTT.